This T cell receptor (beta chain) was sequenced in a study of blood T cell repertoires in COVID-19. Study details: PBMCs, B-cell-depleted T cells, or T cells provided the cDNA or gDNA that made up the material.

The protocol was immunoSEQ multiplex PCR, while the TCRdb copy is restricted to in-frame clones and leaves out a portion. This sample has 310,000 or so clones, with approximately 90% found just once. Specimen: peripheral blood. The sequence was obtained from a man aged 25 to 40 with COVID-19, enrolled during active disease.

The CDR3 DNA is TGCGCCAGCAGCTTGGCCCAGGGAAATGACTATGGCTACACCTTC. It translates to CASSLAQGNDYGYTF. The chain has TRBV5-1 and TRBJ1-2, with D possibly being TRBD1 (5 bases). Looked up from germline, CDR1 is SGHRS and CDR2 is YFSETQ. The length of the CDR3 is 15 residues. The ends were cut back, 0 bases at V and 3 bases at J, with 12 bases in the middle.